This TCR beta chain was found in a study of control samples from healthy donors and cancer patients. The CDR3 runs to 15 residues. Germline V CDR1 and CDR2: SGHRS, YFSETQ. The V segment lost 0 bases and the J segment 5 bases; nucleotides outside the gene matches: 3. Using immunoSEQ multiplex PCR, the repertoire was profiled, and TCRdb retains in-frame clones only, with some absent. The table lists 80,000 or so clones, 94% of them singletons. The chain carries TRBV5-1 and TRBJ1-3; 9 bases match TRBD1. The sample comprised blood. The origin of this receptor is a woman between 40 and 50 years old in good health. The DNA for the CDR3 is TGCGCCAGCAGCTTGGCGGGACAGGGAAGAAACACCATATATTTT. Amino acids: CASSLAGQGRNTIYF. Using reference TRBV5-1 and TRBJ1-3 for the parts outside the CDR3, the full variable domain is KAGVTQTPRYLIKTRGQQVTLSCSPISGHRSVSWYQQTPGQGLQFLFEYFSETQRNKGNFPGRFSGRQFSNSRSEMNVSTLELGDSALYLCASSLAGQGRNTIYFGEGSWLTVV.